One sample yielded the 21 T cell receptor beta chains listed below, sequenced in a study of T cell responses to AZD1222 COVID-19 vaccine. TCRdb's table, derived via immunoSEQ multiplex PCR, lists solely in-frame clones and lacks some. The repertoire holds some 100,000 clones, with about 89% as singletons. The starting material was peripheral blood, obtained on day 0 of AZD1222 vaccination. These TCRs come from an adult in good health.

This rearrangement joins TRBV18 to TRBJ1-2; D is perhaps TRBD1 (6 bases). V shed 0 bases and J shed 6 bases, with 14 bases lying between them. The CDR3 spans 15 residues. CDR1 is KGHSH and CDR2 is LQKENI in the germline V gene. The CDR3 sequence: CASSPPGGHSDGYTF. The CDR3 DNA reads TGTGCCAGCTCACCACCGGGGGGACATTCTGATGGCTACACCTTC.

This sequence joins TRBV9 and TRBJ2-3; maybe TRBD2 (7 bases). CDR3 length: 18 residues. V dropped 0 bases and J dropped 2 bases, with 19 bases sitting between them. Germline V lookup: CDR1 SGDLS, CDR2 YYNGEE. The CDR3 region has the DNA TGTGCCAGCAGCGTAGGGCGTGGGGCGGGGGCCTACACAGATACGCAGTATTTT. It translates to CASSVGRGAGAYTDTQYF.

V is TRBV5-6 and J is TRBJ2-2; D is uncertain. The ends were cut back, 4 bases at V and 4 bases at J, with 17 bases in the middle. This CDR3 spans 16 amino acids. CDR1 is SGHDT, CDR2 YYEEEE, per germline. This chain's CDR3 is CASSLRVGPGTGELFF. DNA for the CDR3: TGTGCCAGCAGCCTCCGAGTAGGGCCAGGCACCGGGGAGCTGTTTTTT.

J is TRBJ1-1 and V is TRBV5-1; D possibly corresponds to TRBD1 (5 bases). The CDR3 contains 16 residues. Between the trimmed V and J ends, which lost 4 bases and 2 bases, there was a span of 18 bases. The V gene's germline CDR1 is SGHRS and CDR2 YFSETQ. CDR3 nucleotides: TGCGCCAGCAGCAGGGCCTCGAGACAGACCAACACTGAAGCTTTCTTT. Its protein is CASSRASRQTNTEAFF.

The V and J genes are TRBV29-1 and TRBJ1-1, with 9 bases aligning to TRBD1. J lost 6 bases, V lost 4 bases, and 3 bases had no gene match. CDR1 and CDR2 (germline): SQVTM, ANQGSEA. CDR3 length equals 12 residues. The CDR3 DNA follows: TGCAGCGTTGGACAGGGGGGGGCTGAAGCTTTCTTT. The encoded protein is CSVGQGGAEAFF.

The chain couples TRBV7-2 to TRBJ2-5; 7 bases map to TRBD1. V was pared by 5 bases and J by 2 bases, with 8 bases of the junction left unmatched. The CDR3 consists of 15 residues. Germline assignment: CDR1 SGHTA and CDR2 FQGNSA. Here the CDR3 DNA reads TGTGCCAGCAGCGCGCGACAGGGCGGACAAGAGACCCAGTACTTC. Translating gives CASSARQGGQETQYF.

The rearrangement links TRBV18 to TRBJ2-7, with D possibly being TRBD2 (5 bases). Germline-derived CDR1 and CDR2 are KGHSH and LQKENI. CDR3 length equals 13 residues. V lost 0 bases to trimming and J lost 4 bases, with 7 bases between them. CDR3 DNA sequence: TGTGCCAGCTCACCACCGTCGGGGTACGAGCAGTACTTC. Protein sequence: CASSPPSGYEQYF.

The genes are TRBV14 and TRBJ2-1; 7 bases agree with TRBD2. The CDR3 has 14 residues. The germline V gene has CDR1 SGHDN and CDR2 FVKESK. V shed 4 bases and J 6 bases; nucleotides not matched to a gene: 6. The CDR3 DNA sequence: TGTGCCAGCAGCCCCGGACTAGGTGGCAATGAGCAGTTCTTC. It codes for CASSPGLGGNEQFF.

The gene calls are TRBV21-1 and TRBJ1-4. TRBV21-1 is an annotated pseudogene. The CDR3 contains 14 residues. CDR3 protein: CASSNPWVNEKLFF. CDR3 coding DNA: TGTGCCAGCAGTAACCCTTGGGTTAATGAAAAACTGTTTTTT.

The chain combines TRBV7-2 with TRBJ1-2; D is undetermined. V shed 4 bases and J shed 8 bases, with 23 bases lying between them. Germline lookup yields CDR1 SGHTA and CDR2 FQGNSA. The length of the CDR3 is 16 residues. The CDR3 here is CASSSEGQTTHKGYTF. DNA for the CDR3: TGTGCCAGCAGCTCAGAAGGCCAGACGACACACAAGGGCTACACCTTC.

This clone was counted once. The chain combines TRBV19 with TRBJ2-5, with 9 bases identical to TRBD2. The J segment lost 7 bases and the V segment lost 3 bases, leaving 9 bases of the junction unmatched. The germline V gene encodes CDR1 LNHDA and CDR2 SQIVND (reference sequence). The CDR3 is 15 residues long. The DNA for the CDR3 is TGTGCCAGTAGTATGAATAGCGGGGGCTCCGGGACCCAGTACTTC. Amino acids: CASSMNSGGSGTQYF.

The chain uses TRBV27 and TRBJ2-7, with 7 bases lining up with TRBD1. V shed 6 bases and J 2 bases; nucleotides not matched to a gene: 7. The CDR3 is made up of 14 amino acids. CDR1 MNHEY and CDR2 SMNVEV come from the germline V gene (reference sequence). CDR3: CASSRQGRTYEQYF. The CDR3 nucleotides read TGTGCCAGCAGCCGACAGGGTCGGACCTACGAGCAGTACTTC.

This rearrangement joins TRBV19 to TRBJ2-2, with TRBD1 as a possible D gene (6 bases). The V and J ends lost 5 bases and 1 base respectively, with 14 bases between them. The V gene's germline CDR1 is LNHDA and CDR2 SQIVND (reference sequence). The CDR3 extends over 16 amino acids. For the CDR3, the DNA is TGTGCCAGTAGTCCCTCGGTAGGGGGGAACACCGGGGAGCTGTTTTTT. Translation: CASSPSVGGNTGELFF.

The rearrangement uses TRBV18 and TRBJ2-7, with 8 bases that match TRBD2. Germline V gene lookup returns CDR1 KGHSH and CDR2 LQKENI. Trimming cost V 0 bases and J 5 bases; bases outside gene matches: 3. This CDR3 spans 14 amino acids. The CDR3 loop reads CASSPPGRDHEQYF. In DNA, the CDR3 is TGTGCCAGCTCACCACCCGGGAGGGACCACGAGCAGTACTTC.

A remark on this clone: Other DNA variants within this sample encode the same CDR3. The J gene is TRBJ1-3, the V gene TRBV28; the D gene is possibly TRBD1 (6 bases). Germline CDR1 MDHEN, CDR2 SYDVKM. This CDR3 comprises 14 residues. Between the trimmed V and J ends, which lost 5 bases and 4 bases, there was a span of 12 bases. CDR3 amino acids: CASSPGGSGNTIYF. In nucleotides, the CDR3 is TGTGCCAGCAGTCCCGGGGGCTCCGGAAACACCATATATTTT.

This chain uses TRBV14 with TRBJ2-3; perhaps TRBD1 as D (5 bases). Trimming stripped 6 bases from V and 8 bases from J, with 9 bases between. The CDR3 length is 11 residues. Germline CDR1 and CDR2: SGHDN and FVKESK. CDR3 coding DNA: TGTGCCAGCAGAAGGGGCGCTACGCAGTATTTT. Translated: CASRRGATQYF.

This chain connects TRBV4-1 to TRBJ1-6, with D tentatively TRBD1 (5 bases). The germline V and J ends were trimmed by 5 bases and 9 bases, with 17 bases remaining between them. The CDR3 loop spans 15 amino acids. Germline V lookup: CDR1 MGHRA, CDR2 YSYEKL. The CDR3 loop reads CASSAPGGGISPLHF. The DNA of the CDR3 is TGCGCCAGCAGCGCACCTGGGGGAGGAATTTCACCCCTCCACTTT.

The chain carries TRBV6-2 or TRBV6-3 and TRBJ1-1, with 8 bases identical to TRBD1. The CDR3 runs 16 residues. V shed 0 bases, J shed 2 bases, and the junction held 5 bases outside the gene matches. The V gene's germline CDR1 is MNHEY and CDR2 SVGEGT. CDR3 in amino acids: CASSYSRQGANTEAFF. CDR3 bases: TGTGCCAGCAGTTACTCCCGGCAGGGGGCCAACACTGAAGCTTTCTTT.

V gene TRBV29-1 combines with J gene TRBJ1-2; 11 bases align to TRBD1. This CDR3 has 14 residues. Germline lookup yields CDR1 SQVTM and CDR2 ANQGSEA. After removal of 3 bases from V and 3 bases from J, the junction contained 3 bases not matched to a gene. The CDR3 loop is CSVDRTGGDYGYTF. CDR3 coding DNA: TGCAGCGTTGATCGGACAGGGGGCGACTATGGCTACACCTTC.

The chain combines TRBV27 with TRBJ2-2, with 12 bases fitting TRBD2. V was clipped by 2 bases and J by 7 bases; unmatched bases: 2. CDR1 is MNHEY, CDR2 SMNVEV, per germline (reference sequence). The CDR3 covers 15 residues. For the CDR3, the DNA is TGTGCCAGCAGTTTAACTAGCGGGGGGCACGGGGAGCTGTTTTTT. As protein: CASSLTSGGHGELFF.

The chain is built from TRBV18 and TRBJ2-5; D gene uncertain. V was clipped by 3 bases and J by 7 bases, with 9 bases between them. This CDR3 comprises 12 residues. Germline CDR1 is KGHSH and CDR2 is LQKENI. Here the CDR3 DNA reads TGTGCCAGCTCACCCACCCCAGGGACCCAGTACTTC. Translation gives CASSPTPGTQYF.